Listed below are T cell receptor beta chains from one sample, sequenced in a study of response to subunit inactivated influenza vaccine. One entry per CDR3 protein results from TCRdb running MiXCR on the RT-PCR reads. This table has 590,000 or so distinct CDR3 sequences, around 15% appearing once. This material consisted of PBMCs from blood, taken around two weeks before vaccination. The receptor set was obtained from a man in his fifties who received an inactivated influenza vaccine. Both conserved end residues are part of each CDR3. A D gene is named only where the DNA matches it firmly. Size values are once, few and many counts, or a class for expanded clones, and some rows have none.

v_call: TRBV24-1
cdr3_length: 15
d_call: TRBD2
clone_size: -
j_call: TRBJ2-1
cdr3_nt: TGTGCCACCAGTGTGGGGGGGAGCCTATACAATGAGCAGTTCTTC
cdr3_aa: CATSVGGSLYNEQFF

v_call: TRBV5-1
cdr3_length: 14
d_call: -
clone_size: -
j_call: TRBJ2-7
cdr3_nt: TGCGCCAGCAGCGTGGGGGGGGCCGGCGGCGAGCAGTACTTC
cdr3_aa: CASSVGGAGGEQYF

v_call: TRBV29-1
cdr3_length: 14
d_call: TRBD2
clone_size: -
j_call: TRBJ2-1
cdr3_nt: TGCAGCGCTAGTTTAGTAGCGAGACCCCGGGGGGAGTTCTTC
cdr3_aa: CSASLVARPRGEFF

v_call: TRBV20-1
cdr3_length: 17
d_call: -
clone_size: few
j_call: TRBJ1-1
cdr3_nt: TGCAGTGCTAGAGATTTTAAGGGGCCGAGGGTGAGCACTGAAGCTTTCTTT
cdr3_aa: CSARDFKGPRVSTEAFF

v_call: TRBV6-1
cdr3_length: 15
d_call: -
clone_size: -
j_call: TRBJ1-6
cdr3_nt: TGTGCCAGCAGAGATCTTTCTGTTCTTAATTCACCCCTCCACTTT
cdr3_aa: CASRDLSVLNSPLHF

v_call: TRBV7-2
cdr3_length: 17
d_call: -
clone_size: few
j_call: TRBJ2-7
cdr3_nt: TGTGCCAGCAGCCCCCCTCCGGTAGGGCTTAGGGTGTACGAGCAGTACTTC
cdr3_aa: CASSPPPVGLRVYEQYF

v_call: TRBV6-5
cdr3_length: 15
d_call: -
clone_size: few
j_call: TRBJ2-7
cdr3_nt: TGTGCCAGCAGTTACTCGGGGGAAAGCTCCTACGAGCAGTACTTC
cdr3_aa: CASSYSGESSYEQYF

v_call: TRBV10-1
cdr3_length: 13
d_call: -
clone_size: -
j_call: TRBJ2-3
cdr3_nt: TGCGCCAGCAGTGAGTCTAGGGGCGATACGCAGTATTTT
cdr3_aa: CASSESRGDTQYF

v_call: TRBV6-1
cdr3_length: 14
d_call: TRBD1
clone_size: few
j_call: TRBJ1-6
cdr3_nt: TGTGCCAGCACCAAAGGGACAGTGGATTCACCCCTCCACTTT
cdr3_aa: CASTKGTVDSPLHF

v_call: TRBV12-3/TRBV12-4
cdr3_length: 14
d_call: -
clone_size: once
j_call: TRBJ2-4
cdr3_nt: TGTGCCAGCACCTGTGGGGCGGCCAAAAACATTCAGTACTTC
cdr3_aa: CASTCGAAKNIQYF

v_call: TRBV25-1
cdr3_length: 13
d_call: -
clone_size: -
j_call: TRBJ2-5
cdr3_nt: TGTGCCAGCAGTGAGGAGTTCCAAGAGACCCAGTACTTC
cdr3_aa: CASSEEFQETQYF

v_call: TRBV20-1
cdr3_length: 11
d_call: -
clone_size: few
j_call: TRBJ2-3
cdr3_nt: TGCAGTGGCCGGGGGCTGTATACGCAGTATTTT
cdr3_aa: CSGRGLYTQYF

v_call: TRBV7-2
cdr3_length: 14
d_call: TRBD1
clone_size: many
j_call: TRBJ2-4
cdr3_nt: TGTGCCAGCAGCTCCACAGGGGGGAAAAACATTCAGTACTTC
cdr3_aa: CASSSTGGKNIQYF